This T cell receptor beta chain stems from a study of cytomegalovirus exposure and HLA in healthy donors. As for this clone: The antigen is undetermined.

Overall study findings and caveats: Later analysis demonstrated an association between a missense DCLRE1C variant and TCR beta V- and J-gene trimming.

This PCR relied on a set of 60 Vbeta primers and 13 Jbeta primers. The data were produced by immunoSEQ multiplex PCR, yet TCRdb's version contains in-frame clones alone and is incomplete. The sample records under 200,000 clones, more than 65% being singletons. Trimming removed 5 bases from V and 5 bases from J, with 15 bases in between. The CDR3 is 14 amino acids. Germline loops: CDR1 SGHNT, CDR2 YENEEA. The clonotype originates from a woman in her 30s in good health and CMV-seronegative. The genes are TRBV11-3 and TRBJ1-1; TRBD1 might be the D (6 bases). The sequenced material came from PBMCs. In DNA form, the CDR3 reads TGTGCCAGCAGCACTACCGGACAGAGTACTGAAGCTTTCTTT. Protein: CASSTTGQSTEAFF.